This is a list of T cell receptor beta chains from one sample in a study of T cells in Graves' hyperthyroidism and ophthalmopathy. TCRdb recomputed calls from the multiplex PCR reads with MiXCR, one row per CDR3 protein. The sample yields about 770,000 distinct CDR3 sequences, around 19% seen once. What was sequenced was blood. The source is a woman aged 45-60 years with Graves' hyperthyroidism that later progressed to Graves' ophthalmopathy. Both conserved end residues are part of each CDR3. D genes are given only for firm matches. A clone size is listed for some rows: how often the clone was seen (once, few, many), or a class if it is expanded.

clone_size,d_call,v_call,j_call,cdr3_aa,cdr3_nt
many,TRBD1,TRBV30,TRBJ1-2,CAWKSRTGAPNYGYTF,TGTGCCTGGAAGTCCCGGACAGGCGCACCTAACTATGGCTACACCTTC
-,-,TRBV12-3/TRBV12-4,TRBJ2-1,CASRRDVYNEQFF,TGTGCCAGCAGAAGAGATGTTTACAATGAGCAGTTCTTC
few,TRBD1,TRBV10-3,TRBJ1-1,CAISEETGRNTEAFF,TGTGCCATCAGTGAAGAGACAGGGAGGAACACTGAAGCTTTCTTT
many,TRBD2,TRBV7-3,TRBJ2-2,CASSGPGGTNTGELFF,TGTGCCAGCAGCGGTCCGGGGGGAACGAACACCGGGGAGCTGTTTTTT
many,TRBD2,TRBV7-2,TRBJ2-1,CASSLGAGTSPLNEQFF,TGTGCCAGCAGCTTAGGGGCCGGGACTAGCCCGCTAAATGAGCAGTTCTTC
few,-,TRBV12-3/TRBV12-4,TRBJ2-5,CATGETQYF,TGTGCCACGGGTGAGACCCAGTACTTC
few,TRBD1,TRBV6-1,TRBJ2-2,CASSEGTGGYGGELFF,TGTGCCAGCAGTGAAGGTACAGGGGGCTACGGCGGGGAGCTGTTTTTT
-,-,TRBV27,TRBJ1-5,CASRDTYSNQPQHF,TGTGCCAGCAGGGACACCTATAGCAATCAGCCCCAGCATTTT
few,-,TRBV18,TRBJ1-2,CASSYGGVEDYGYTF,TGTGCCAGCTCATACGGTGGGGTCGAAGACTATGGCTACACCTTC
few,TRBD2,TRBV20-1,TRBJ2-7,CSAPLAGGQTYEQYF,TGCAGTGCTCCACTAGCGGGGGGCCAAACCTACGAGCAGTACTTC
few,TRBD1,TRBV27,TRBJ2-2,CASSVDRGTGELFF,TGTGCCAGCAGTGTCGACAGGGGCACCGGGGAGCTGTTTTTT
-,-,TRBV30,TRBJ2-3,CAWEGSTDTQYF,TGTGCCTGGGAGGGGAGCACAGATACGCAGTATTTT
few,TRBD1,TRBV3-1,TRBJ1-1,CASSQTGDNTEAFF,TGTGCCAGCAGCCAAACAGGGGACAACACTGAAGCTTTCTTT
-,-,TRBV27,TRBJ2-1,CASTDIGGDNEQFF,TGTGCCAGCACCGACATAGGGGGGGACAATGAGCAGTTCTTC
-,-,TRBV4-2,TRBJ1-2,CASMGQARGYTF,TGTGCCAGCATGGGGCAGGCCAGGGGCTACACCTTC